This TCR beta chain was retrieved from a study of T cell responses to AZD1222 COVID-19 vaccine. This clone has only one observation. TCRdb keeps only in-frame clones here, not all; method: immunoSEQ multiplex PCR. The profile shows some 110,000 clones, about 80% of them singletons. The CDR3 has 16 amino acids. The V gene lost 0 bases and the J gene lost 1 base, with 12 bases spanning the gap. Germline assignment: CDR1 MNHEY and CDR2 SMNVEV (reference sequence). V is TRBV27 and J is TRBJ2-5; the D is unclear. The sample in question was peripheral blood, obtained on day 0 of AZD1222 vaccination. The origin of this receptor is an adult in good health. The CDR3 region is CASSLSLPQPQETQYF. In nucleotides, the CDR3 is TGTGCCAGCAGTTTATCTCTGCCCCAACCCCAAGAGACCCAGTACTTC.